The entry below describes one TCR beta chain. The CDR3 has 13 residues. Trimming took 5 bases from V and 6 from J, leaving 10 bases between them. CDR1 is SEHNR and CDR2 is FQNEAQ in the germline V gene (reference sequence). These data belong to a study of T-cell reconstitution after alpha-beta-depleted transplantation in children. Researchers prepared the TCRbeta library using unique molecular identifiers, the study reports. TCRdb re-called the PCR reads through MiXCR, storing one row per CDR3 protein. The sample holds about 360,000 distinct CDR3 sequences, more than 10% seen once. Specimen: PBMCs, collected from the stem cell graft. The sequence was obtained from a human donor who donated a stem cell graft to a child with Fanconi anemia. The rearrangement joins TRBV7-9 to TRBJ2-2, with D perhaps matching TRBD1 (6 bases). The CDR3 protein is CASSAGVAGELFF. As DNA, the CDR3 is TGTGCCAGCAGCGCAGGGGTCGCCGGGGAGCTGTTTTTT.